The rows below give T cell receptor beta chains drawn from one sample of a study of response to subunit inactivated influenza vaccine. TCRdb called the RT-PCR reads again in MiXCR, with one record for every CDR3 protein. The sample lists roughly 570,000 distinct CDR3 sequences, 12% to 15% occurring once. This specimen was PBMCs from blood, taken 11 to 12 days after vaccination. These TCRs come from a man aged 45-60 years who received an inactivated influenza vaccine. Each CDR3 is given with its conserved first and last residue. The D gene is left open where the match is weak. Part of the rows lack a size; the others show once, few, many or a class for expanded clones.

j_call | cdr3_length | d_call | clone_size | v_call | cdr3_nt | cdr3_aa
TRBJ2-7 | 18 | TRBD1 | NA | TRBV4-3 | TGCGCCAGCAGCCAAGGTGTCCCGGGACAGGGCCTCTCCTACGAGCAGTACTTC | CASSQGVPGQGLSYEQYF
TRBJ2-1 | 13 | TRBD1 | many | TRBV29-1 | TGCAGCGTTCTGGACAGGAGGAAGAATGAGCAGTTCTTC | CSVLDRRKNEQFF
TRBJ2-2 | 18 | TRBD2 | NA | TRBV7-3 | TGTGCCAGCAGCCCGACGACTAGCGGGATAAGAAACACCGGGGAGCTGTTTTTT | CASSPTTSGIRNTGELFF
TRBJ2-1 | 14 | TRBD2 | many | TRBV15 | TGTGCCACCAGTAGACTAGCGGTATACAATGAGCAGTTCTTC | CATSRLAVYNEQFF
TRBJ2-1 | 16 | NA | few | TRBV28 | TGTGCCAGCAGTTCCTGGAGGGGGGGTACCTACAATGAGCAGTTCTTC | CASSSWRGGTYNEQFF
TRBJ1-1 | 15 | TRBD1 | many | TRBV7-2 | TGTGCCAGCAGCCCACGGACAGGGTCCGGTACTGAAGCTTTCTTT | CASSPRTGSGTEAFF
TRBJ2-3 | 14 | TRBD2 | many | TRBV7-3 | TGTGCCAGCAGCTCCGGACTAGGTACAGATACGCAGTATTTT | CASSSGLGTDTQYF
TRBJ2-5 | 14 | TRBD1 | NA | TRBV24-1 | TGTGCCACCAGTGACACGACAGGGTGGAAGACCCAGTACTTC | CATSDTTGWKTQYF
TRBJ1-1 | 11 | NA | NA | TRBV2 | TGTGCCAGCAGTGTTGACACTGAAGCTTTCTTT | CASSVDTEAFF
TRBJ2-2 | 16 | TRBD1 | few | TRBV7-9 | TGTGCCAGCAGCTTAGAAGGGGACAGGGTGTCCGGGGAGCTGTTTTTT | CASSLEGDRVSGELFF
TRBJ2-1 | 13 | TRBD1 | many | TRBV3-1 | TGTGCCAGCAGGACGGGACAGGGCAATGAGCAGTTCTTC | CASRTGQGNEQFF
TRBJ2-6 | 16 | NA | NA | TRBV24-1 | TGTGCCACCAGTGATTTCCCGGGGTCTGGGGCCAACGTCCTGACTTTC | CATSDFPGSGANVLTF
TRBJ1-5 | 15 | NA | NA | TRBV6-1 | TGTGCCAGCGCGGTTTCGACAGGCGGCAATCAGCCCCAGCATTTT | CASAVSTGGNQPQHF
TRBJ2-3 | 14 | NA | many | TRBV29-1 | TGCAGCGTTGGAATAGGCCGGGGGACAGATACGCAGTATTTT | CSVGIGRGTDTQYF
TRBJ2-7 | 16 | NA | NA | TRBV6-2/TRBV6-3 | TGTGCCAGCAGCTACCGACGGCAGGGGTTATCCTACGAGCAGTACTTC | CASSYRRQGLSYEQYF
TRBJ1-5 | 14 | TRBD1 | NA | TRBV20-1 | TGCAGTGCTCTGGGACAGGGTGGCAGTCAGCCCCAGCATTTT | CSALGQGGSQPQHF
TRBJ2-7 | 13 | NA | few | TRBV29-1 | TGCAGCGTTGCCGGCAAGAGCTCCTACGAGCAGTACTTC | CSVAGKSSYEQYF
TRBJ1-6 | 16 | NA | few | TRBV20-1 | TGCAGTGCTAGTCCCCCAGGGTTCCACAGGGATTCACCCCTCCACTTT | CSASPPGFHRDSPLHF
TRBJ2-7 | 14 | NA | few | TRBV28 | TGTGCCAGCAACGGAGGGTATCCCGCCTACGAGCAGTACTTC | CASNGGYPAYEQYF
TRBJ1-6 | 14 | NA | NA | TRBV2 | TGTGCCAGCAGTGACCCGGGGGGACGTTCACCCCTCCACTTT | CASSDPGGRSPLHF
TRBJ2-1 | 15 | TRBD2 | few | TRBV5-6 | TGTGCCAGCAGCTTCGGAGCGGGGGCCCCCAATGAGCAGTTCTTC | CASSFGAGAPNEQFF
TRBJ2-7 | 20 | TRBD1 | NA | TRBV10-1 | TGCGCCAGCAGGAAAATAGGGTTAGGGGGCCCCGCGCTCGACCATTACGAGCAGTACTTC | CASRKIGLGGPALDHYEQYF
TRBJ2-7 | 15 | TRBD1 | NA | TRBV13 | TGTGCCAGCAGCTCAACAGGGGGCGGCGGCTACGAGCAGTACTTC | CASSSTGGGGYEQYF
TRBJ2-1 | 15 | TRBD1 | few | TRBV12-3/TRBV12-4 | TGTGCCAGCAGTCCGCGACAGGGGTGGTACAATGAGCAGTTCTTC | CASSPRQGWYNEQFF
TRBJ1-4 | 14 | NA | few | TRBV20-1 | TGCAGTGCCCCTGAAGGATCAACTAATGAAAAACTGTTTTTT | CSAPEGSTNEKLFF
TRBJ1-6 | 15 | TRBD1 | few | TRBV2 | TGTGCCAGCAGGGACAGGGTGTTCTATAATTCACCCCTCCACTTT | CASRDRVFYNSPLHF
TRBJ1-6 | 16 | TRBD1 | few | TRBV15 | TGTGCCACCAGCAGGCCGGGACAGGGGATCGGTTCACCCCTCCACTTT | CATSRPGQGIGSPLHF
TRBJ2-3 | 12 | NA | many | TRBV29-1 | TGCAGCGTTGATGACGGGACAGATACGCAGTATTTT | CSVDDGTDTQYF
TRBJ2-1 | 15 | TRBD2 | many | TRBV7-8 | TGTGCCAGCAGCCGGACTAGCGGGAGGTACAATGAGCAGTTCTTC | CASSRTSGRYNEQFF
TRBJ1-1 | 13 | NA | few | TRBV19 | TGTGCCAGTAGTATGGGAAGTGCACATGAAGCTTTCTTT | CASSMGSAHEAFF
TRBJ2-1 | 16 | TRBD2 | few | TRBV15 | TGTGCCACCAGCCAAGGGGGGGGACTAGCGACAAATGAGCAGTTCTTC | CATSQGGGLATNEQFF
TRBJ1-2 | 14 | NA | many | TRBV12-3/TRBV12-4 | TGTGCCAGCAGTTTAGCGTCGTGGGGAATTGGCTACACCTTC | CASSLASWGIGYTF
TRBJ2-1 | 16 | TRBD2 | few | TRBV19 | TGTGCCAGTAGTATAGGGAGGACTAGCGGTGACAATGAGCAGTTCTTC | CASSIGRTSGDNEQFF
TRBJ2-4 | 19 | TRBD1 | NA | TRBV28 | TGTGCCAGCAGTCCCCGGGACAGGGGAAATATCCGAGCCAAAAACATTCAGTACTTC | CASSPRDRGNIRAKNIQYF
TRBJ1-1 | 16 | NA | few | TRBV6-1 | TGTGCCAGCACCGACGCGGGTCGCCCCGGGAGGACTGAAGCTTTCTTT | CASTDAGRPGRTEAFF
TRBJ2-3 | 15 | NA | NA | TRBV20-1 | TGCAGTGCTAGAGATTCAGACAAAAGCGACGATACGCAGTATTTT | CSARDSDKSDDTQYF
TRBJ1-5 | 18 | NA | NA | TRBV5-1 | TGCGCCAGCAGCCCAAGCCTCAGGGGCGCGGATAGCAATCAGCCCCAGCATTTT | CASSPSLRGADSNQPQHF
TRBJ2-1 | 13 | NA | many | TRBV6-2/TRBV6-3 | TGTGCCAGCAGAACCCTGATTTCCAATGAGCAGTTCTTC | CASRTLISNEQFF
TRBJ2-3 | 16 | NA | NA | TRBV3-1 | TGTGCCAGCAGCCAAGGGGGGGGGGCCGGCACAGATACGCAGTATTTT | CASSQGGGAGTDTQYF
TRBJ1-1 | 15 | NA | NA | TRBV6-1 | TGTGCCACCAAATTCGGACGGGCGGGGGCCACTGAAGCTTTCTTT | CATKFGRAGATEAFF
TRBJ2-3 | 15 | TRBD2 | many | TRBV19 | TGTGCCAGTAGTATATACAGCGGGAAGGCAGATACGCAGTATTTT | CASSIYSGKADTQYF
TRBJ2-1 | 16 | TRBD2 | many | TRBV11-2 | TGTGCCAGCAGCTCGAGACTAGCGGGACCCTACAATGAGCAGTTCTTC | CASSSRLAGPYNEQFF